The rows below give T cell receptor beta chains drawn from one sample of a study of cytomegalovirus exposure and HLA in healthy donors. Profiled with immunoSEQ multiplex PCR; TCRdb holds only in-frame clones, not every one. The top ten clones hold 3% to 4% of a sample with approximately 150,000 clones, around four fifths of them seen once. The sequenced material came from PBMCs. Receptor source: a male donor in good health and CMV-seronegative. Both conserved end residues are part of each CDR3. A D gene is named only where the DNA matches it firmly. The listing skips clone size in some rows; elsewhere it reads once, few, many or a size class.

TRBJ1-3,TRBV7-8,few,TRBD1,CASSSQQGARGNTIYF,TGTGCCAGCAGCAGTCAACAGGGGGCGAGGGGAAACACCATATATTTT
TRBJ1-2,TRBV14,few,-,CASSPYTNYGYTF,TGTGCCAGCAGCCCTTATACTAACTATGGCTACACCTTC
TRBJ2-1,TRBV7-3,-,TRBD2,CASSSLAGTSYNEQFF,TGTGCCAGCAGCTCTTTAGCGGGCACCTCCTACAATGAGCAGTTCTTC
TRBJ2-7,TRBV4-1,-,TRBD1,CASSQERGDRGSDEQYF,TGCGCCAGCAGCCAAGAGCGGGGGGACAGGGGGAGCGACGAGCAGTACTTC
TRBJ2-3,TRBV21-1,once,-,CASSKRPWGGPTDTQYF,TGTGCCAGCAGCAAAAGGCCCTGGGGAGGCCCAACAGATACGCAGTATTTT
TRBJ1-1,TRBV7-3,-,-,CASSLTTGLGTEAFF,TGTGCCAGCAGCTTAACCACAGGGCTAGGCACTGAAGCTTTCTTT
TRBJ1-5,TRBV4-1,-,-,CASSHNFRGDQPQHF,TGCGCCAGCAGCCATAACTTCCGGGGAGATCAGCCCCAGCATTTT
TRBJ1-3,TRBV13,once,-,CASSFGAGGNTIYF,TGTGCCAGCAGCTTTGGTGCAGGCGGAAACACCATATATTTT
TRBJ1-2,TRBV7-9,-,TRBD1,CSSSWPREPDRGANYGYTF,TGTTCCAGCAGCTGGCCTCGTGAGCCGGACAGGGGAGCTAACTATGGCTACACCTTC
TRBJ1-5,TRBV7-8,few,-,CASSLTVPVERNQPQHF,TGTGCCAGCAGCTTAACTGTCCCTGTGGAGCGCAATCAGCCCCAGCATTTT
TRBJ2-2,TRBV7-2,-,TRBD1,CASSLGGQGHGGELFF,TGTGCCAGCAGCTTAGGGGGACAGGGGCATGGCGGGGAGCTGTTTTTT
TRBJ2-1,TRBV25-1,-,-,CASSEAWGRGVDEQFF,TGTGCCAGCAGCGAGGCGTGGGGCCGCGGGGTTGATGAGCAGTTCTTC
TRBJ1-2,TRBV21-1,-,-,CASSKLGGPDRLNYGYTF,TGTGCCAGCAGCAAATTGGGGGGGCCTGACAGGTTGAACTATGGCTACACCTTC
TRBJ2-3,TRBV9,few,-,CASSVGTVGSWRDTQYF,TGTGCCAGCAGCGTAGGTACAGTAGGCAGCTGGAGGGATACGCAGTATTTT
TRBJ2-7,TRBV2,-,TRBD2,CASRKGRGRLAGDEQYF,TGTGCCAGCAGGAAAGGAAGGGGACGGCTAGCGGGGGACGAGCAGTACTTC
TRBJ2-3,TRBV7-3,-,-,CASSRGLAATDTQYF,TGTGCCAGCAGCCGTGGTTTAGCGGCCACAGATACGCAGTATTTT
TRBJ1-1,TRBV18,once,-,CASSLPQVNTEAFF,TGTGCCAGCTCACTACCGCAGGTGAACACTGAAGCTTTCTTT
TRBJ1-1,TRBV4-1,few,TRBD1,CASSQAYRGRTEAFF,TGCGCCAGCAGCCAAGCATACAGGGGGCGCACTGAAGCTTTCTTT